The 16 T cell receptor beta chains in this list originate from one sample, sequenced in a study of OX40 agonist ivuxolimab in advanced cancers. The assay was immunoSEQ multiplex PCR, and TCRdb's table has in-frame clones only and misses some. The sample shows 70,000 to 95,000 clones, under 90% of them seen only once. Sample: CD4+ or CD8+ T cells sorted from blood, taken in a trial of the OX40 agonist ivuxolimab. These receptors were collected from an adult with an advanced solid tumor such as melanoma, head and neck, liver or kidney cancer.

This rearrangement joins TRBV4-3 to TRBJ2-1; D call uncertain. CDR3 length: 16 residues. Looked up from germline, CDR1 is LGHNA and CDR2 is YSLEER. V lost 0 bases and J lost 2, with 11 bases in between. The CDR3 here is CASSQDWAEPYNEQFF. In nucleotides, the CDR3 is TGCGCCAGCAGCCAAGATTGGGCGGAGCCCTACAATGAGCAGTTCTTC.

The sample holds a few counts of this clone. The chain links TRBV10-1 to TRBJ2-3; D possibly corresponds to TRBD2 (6 bases). V lost 4 bases to trimming and J lost 4 bases, with 9 bases between them. Per germline, CDR1 WNHNN and CDR2 SYGVQD (reference sequence). CDR3 length: 13 amino acids. The CDR3 sequence is CASSAGGADTQYF. The CDR3 DNA reads as TGCGCCAGCAGTGCAGGAGGGGCAGATACGCAGTATTTT.

This rearrangement joins TRBV10-3 to TRBJ2-1; 15 bases fit TRBD2. The trim removed 4 bases at V and 9 bases at J, leaving 4 bases unmatched. CDR3 length: 15 residues. Germline V lookup: CDR1 ENHRY, CDR2 SYGVKD. Written as DNA, the CDR3 is TGTGCCATCAGTGCCGGGACTAGCGGGAGGAGTGAGCAGTTCTTC. This sequence encodes CAISAGTSGRSEQFF.

The chain uses TRBV2 and TRBJ1-2; D uncertain. This CDR3 has 14 amino acids. The V and J ends lost 1 base and 4 bases respectively, with 10 bases between them. Germline V gene lookup returns CDR1 SNHLY and CDR2 FYNNEI. CDR3 sequence: CASSEGPPVYGYTF. The CDR3 DNA is TGTGCCAGCAGTGAAGGCCCACCCGTCTATGGCTACACCTTC.

V and J are TRBV19 and TRBJ2-1, with D perhaps TRBD1 or TRBD2 (5 bases each). The CDR3 is 15 residues long. Trimming stripped 0 bases from V and 2 bases from J, with 8 bases between. Germline V gene data show CDR1 as LNHDA and CDR2 as SQIVND (reference sequence). The CDR3 coding sequence is TGTGCCAGTAGTATAGATGGGGGTCCCTACAATGAGCAGTTCTTC. It specifies CASSIDGGPYNEQFF.

CDR3: CASSPEQGGGHEQYF. The DNA of the CDR3 is TGTGCCAGCTCACCCGAGCAGGGAGGCGGCCACGAGCAGTACTTC. V gene TRBV18 combines with J gene TRBJ2-7, with TRBD2 as a possible D gene (6 bases). CDR3 length: 15 residues. V was clipped by 3 bases and J by 5 bases, with 17 bases between them. Germline CDR1 is KGHSH and CDR2 is LQKENI.

CDR3 residues: CASSFGTGASYEQYV. The CDR3 DNA is TGTGCCAGCAGTTTCGGGACAGGGGCCTCCTACGAGCAGTACGTC. V is TRBV28 and J is TRBJ2-7; TRBD1 matches 10 bases. Germline-derived CDR1 and CDR2 are MDHEN and SYDVKM. The J segment lost 0 bases and the V segment lost 3 bases, leaving 2 bases of the junction unmatched. The CDR3 has 15 residues.

The chain links TRBV6-1 to TRBJ1-3; D unclear. Trimming cost V 6 bases and J 0 bases, with 9 bases left between them. Germline loops: CDR1 MNHNS, CDR2 SASEGT. The CDR3 is 14 amino acids. The CDR3 sequence is CASSRKSSGNTIYF. The CDR3 DNA sequence: TGTGCCAGCAGCCGTAAGAGCTCTGGAAACACCATATATTTT.

V gene TRBV5-1 combines with J gene TRBJ2-7, with TRBD1 matching 7 bases. The CDR3 totals 14 residues. Germline V gene lookup returns CDR1 SGHRS and CDR2 YFSETQ. V gave up 4 bases and J gave up 0 bases; unmatched junction bases: 4. CDR3 sequence reads: CASSTGTASYEQYF. The CDR3 nucleotides read TGCGCCAGCAGCACGGGGACAGCCTCCTACGAGCAGTACTTC. Drawing the rest from reference TRBV5-1 and TRBJ2-7, the complete variable domain is KAGVTQTPRYLIKTRGQQVTLSCSPISGHRSVSWYQQTPGQGLQFLFEYFSETQRNKGNFPGRFSGRQFSNSRSEMNVSTLELGDSALYLCASSTGTASYEQYFGPGTRLTVT.

The rearrangement joins TRBV7-2 to TRBJ2-3, with D uncertain. The CDR3 is made up of 11 amino acids. Looked up from germline, CDR1 is SGHTA and CDR2 is FQGNSA. With 7 bases removed from V and 6 bases from J, the gap between germline ends came to 8 bases. CDR3 DNA: TGTGCCAGCACCGAGATGGATACGCAGTATTTT. Its protein is CASTEMDTQYF.

The chain joins TRBV10-3 to TRBJ1-3; TRBD1 matches at 7 bases. V was pared by 0 bases and J by 4 bases, with 6 bases of the junction left unmatched. The CDR3 has 16 residues. The germline gives CDR1 ENHRY, CDR2 SYGVKD. This CDR3 is CAISESGRGTGNTIYF. DNA of the CDR3: TGTGCCATCAGTGAGTCAGGCAGGGGGACAGGAAACACCATATATTTT.

The rearrangement links TRBV2 to TRBJ2-3, with a weak D call TRBD1 (6 bases). CDR1 and CDR2 (germline): SNHLY, FYNNEI. This CDR3 spans 14 amino acids. V shed 9 bases and J shed 4 bases, with 17 bases lying between them. The CDR3 DNA sequence: TGTGCCAGGAATAGAGCAGGGGTGGCAGATACGCAGTATTTT. Translating it yields CARNRAGVADTQYF.

The gene calls are TRBV5-6 and TRBJ2-7; D unresolved. V was cut by 0 bases and J by 4 bases, with 2 bases left in between. CDR3 size: 11 residues. Germline-derived CDR1 and CDR2 are SGHDT and YYEEEE. In nucleotides, the CDR3 is TGTGCCAGCAGCTTGGGTTACGAGCAGTACTTC. Its protein product is CASSLGYEQYF.

The chain couples TRBV28 to TRBJ2-2; D gene ambiguous. The germline V gene has CDR1 MDHEN and CDR2 SYDVKM. The CDR3 sequence is 12 residues long. Trimming pared 6 bases from V and 9 bases from J, leaving 11 bases between. Here the CDR3 DNA reads TGTGCCAGCAGACGAGCGAGCCGGGAGCTGTTTTTT. It translates to CASRRASRELFF.

The gene calls are TRBV18 and TRBJ2-1; perhaps TRBD2 as D (6 bases). Deletions cut 5 bases from V and 4 bases from J, with 15 bases between. The CDR3 contains 15 residues. Germline CDR1 and CDR2: KGHSH and LQKENI. The CDR3, as DNA: TGTGCCAGCTCAATACAGGAGGGAGCTTACAATGAGCAGTTCTTC. It is translated as CASSIQEGAYNEQFF.

V is TRBV7-2 and J is TRBJ2-5; D is possibly TRBD2 (7 bases). The CDR3 runs to 16 residues. The germline CDR1 and CDR2 sequences are SGHTA and FQGNSA. Trimming took 5 bases from V and 5 from J, leaving 21 bases between them. This CDR3 is CASSTSFLGGAETQYF. CDR3 DNA: TGTGCCAGCAGCACCAGTTTCTTAGGGGGGGCGGAGACCCAGTACTTC.